This T cell receptor (beta chain) is drawn from a study of CD8+ T cells in alopecia areata. Study-level background: Treated patients were dosed with oral tofacitinib, taking 5 to 10 mg twice daily. A 6-month off-drug phase came after tofacitinib, which had lasted 6 to 18 months.

The V gene's germline CDR1 is MGHRA and CDR2 YSYEKL. The CDR3 has 16 amino acids. Trimming removed 3 bases from V and 11 bases from J; junction bases left unmatched: 12. From alopecia areata patients, lesional scalp punch biopsies and peripheral blood were collected. Sequencing relied on a cDNA template that was reverse transcribed from extracted RNA. Using immunoSEQ multiplex PCR, the repertoire was profiled, and TCRdb retains in-frame clones only, with some absent. The sample has almost 250,000 clones, roughly two thirds seen once; the top ten hold 0.95% to 1.5%. The source was CD4+ T cells sorted from blood, collected at week 0. J is TRBJ1-6 and V is TRBV4-1, with TRBD1 identical over 8 bases. The TCR comes from a human donor with alopecia areata. CDR3 protein: CASSHTPGTGTTPLHF. The CDR3 bases are TGCGCCAGCAGCCACACCCCCGGGACAGGTACAACACCCCTCCACTTT.